This entry concerns a single T cell receptor (beta chain). A read error may produce the germline difference seen at one junction end. Using immunoSEQ multiplex PCR, the repertoire was profiled, and TCRdb retains in-frame clones only, with some absent. The sample has about 74,000 clones; approximately 80% are singletons. The data originate from a study of technical replicates of blood from a handful of donors. The clonotype originates from a human donor in good health. Some clones in this sample may be carry-over from other donors' samples. Sequenced material: PBMCs.

The CDR3 coding sequence is TGTGCCGGCAGCTACGACGGGGTCGCCTACGAGCAGTACTTC. Translated: CAGSYDGVAYEQYF. The genes are TRBV7-9 and TRBJ2-7; D possibly corresponds to TRBD2 (5 bases). There are 14 residues in the CDR3. Germline-derived CDR1 and CDR2 are SEHNR and FQNEAQ (reference sequence).